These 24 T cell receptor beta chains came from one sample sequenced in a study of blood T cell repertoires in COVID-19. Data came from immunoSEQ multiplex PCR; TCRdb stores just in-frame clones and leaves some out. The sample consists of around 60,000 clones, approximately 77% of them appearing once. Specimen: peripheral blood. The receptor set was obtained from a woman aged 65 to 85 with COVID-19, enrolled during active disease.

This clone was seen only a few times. The CDR3 nucleotides are TGTGCCAGCAGTGTACAGGGTCGCCACGAGCAGTACTTC. This translates into CASSVQGRHEQYF. The V and J genes are TRBV2 and TRBJ2-7; perhaps TRBD1 as D (6 bases). The germline V and J ends were trimmed by 4 bases and 5 bases, with 12 bases remaining between them. The CDR3 is 13 residues long. Germline CDR1 reads SNHLY; CDR2 reads FYNNEI.

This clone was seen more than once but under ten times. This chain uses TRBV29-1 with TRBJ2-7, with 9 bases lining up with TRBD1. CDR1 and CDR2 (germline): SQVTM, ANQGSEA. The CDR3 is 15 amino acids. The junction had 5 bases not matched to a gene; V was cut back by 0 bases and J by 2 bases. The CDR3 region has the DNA TGCAGCGTTGAAGAAAGGACAGGGGCTCCCTACGAGCAGTACTTC. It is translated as CSVEERTGAPYEQYF.

The CDR3 DNA sequence: TGTGCCAGCAGTTTAGCGGGGCGGCTCCAAGAGACCCAGTACTTC. Translation gives CASSLAGRLQETQYF. The chain recombines TRBV6-2 or TRBV6-3 with TRBJ2-5; 8 positions match TRBD2. The CDR3 covers 15 residues. Per the germline V gene, CDR1 is MNHEY and CDR2 is SVGEGT. Germline trimming cut 4 bases from V and 1 base from J; bases unmatched to any gene: 5.

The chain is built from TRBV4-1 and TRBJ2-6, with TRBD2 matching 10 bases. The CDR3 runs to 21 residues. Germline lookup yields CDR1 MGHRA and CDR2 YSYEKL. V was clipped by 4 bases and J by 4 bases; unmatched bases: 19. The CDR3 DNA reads TGCGCCAGCAGCCCGCTTCAGGGGCCCTGGTTAGCGGGGGGAGGGGCCAACGTCCTGACTTTC. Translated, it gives CASSPLQGPWLAGGGANVLTF.

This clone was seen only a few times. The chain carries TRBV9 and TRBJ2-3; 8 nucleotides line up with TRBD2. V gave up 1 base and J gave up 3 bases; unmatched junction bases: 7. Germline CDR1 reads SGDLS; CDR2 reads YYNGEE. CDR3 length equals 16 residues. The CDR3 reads CASSVYGGAVTDTQYF. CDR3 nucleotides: TGTGCCAGCAGCGTATACGGGGGGGCCGTGACAGATACGCAGTATTTT.

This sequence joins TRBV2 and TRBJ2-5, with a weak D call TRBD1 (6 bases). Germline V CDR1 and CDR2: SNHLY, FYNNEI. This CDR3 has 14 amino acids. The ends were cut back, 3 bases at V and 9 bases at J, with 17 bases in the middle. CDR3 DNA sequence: TGTGCCAGCAGTGAGGCACTAGGGGGAGCTTCCCAGTACTTC. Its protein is CASSEALGGASQYF.

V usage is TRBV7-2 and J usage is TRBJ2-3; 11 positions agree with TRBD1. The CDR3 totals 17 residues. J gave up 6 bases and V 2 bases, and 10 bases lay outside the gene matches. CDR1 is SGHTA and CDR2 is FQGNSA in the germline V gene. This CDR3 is CASSLRGPGTGGDTQYF. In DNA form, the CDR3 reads TGTGCCAGCAGCTTAAGGGGACCCGGGACAGGGGGGGATACGCAGTATTTT. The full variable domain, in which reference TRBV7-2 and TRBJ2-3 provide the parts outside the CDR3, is GAGVSQSPSNKVTEKGKDVELRCDPISGHTALYWYRQSLGQGLEFLIYFQGNSAPDKSGLPSDRFSAERTGGSVSTLTIQRTQQEDSAVYLCASSLRGPGTGGDTQYFGPGTRLTVL.

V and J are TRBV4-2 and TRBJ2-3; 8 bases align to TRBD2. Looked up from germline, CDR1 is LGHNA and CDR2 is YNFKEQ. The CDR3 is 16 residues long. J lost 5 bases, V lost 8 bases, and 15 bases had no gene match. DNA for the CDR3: TGTGCCAGCGGACGCGGTACGGGAGGGGGTGGAGATACGCAGTATTTT. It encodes CASGRGTGGGGDTQYF.

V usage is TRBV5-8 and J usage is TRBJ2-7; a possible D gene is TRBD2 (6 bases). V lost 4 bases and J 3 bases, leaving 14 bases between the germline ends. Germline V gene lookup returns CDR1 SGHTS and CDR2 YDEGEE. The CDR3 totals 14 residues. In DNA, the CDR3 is TGTGCCAGCAGCCCTAGGGTGGAGGGCTACGAGCAGTACGTC. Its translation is CASSPRVEGYEQYV.

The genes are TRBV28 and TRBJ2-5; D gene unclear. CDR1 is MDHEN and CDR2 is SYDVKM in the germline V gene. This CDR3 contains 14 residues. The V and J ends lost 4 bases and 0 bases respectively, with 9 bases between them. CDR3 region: CASSSTVYQETQYF. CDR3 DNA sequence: TGTGCCAGCAGTTCTACAGTGTACCAAGAGACCCAGTACTTC. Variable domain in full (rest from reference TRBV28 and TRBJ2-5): DVKVTQSSRYLVKRTGEKVFLECVQDMDHENMFWYRQDPGLGLRLIYFSYDVKMKEKGDIPEGYSVSREKKERFSLILESASTNQTSMYLCASSSTVYQETQYFGPGTRLLVL.

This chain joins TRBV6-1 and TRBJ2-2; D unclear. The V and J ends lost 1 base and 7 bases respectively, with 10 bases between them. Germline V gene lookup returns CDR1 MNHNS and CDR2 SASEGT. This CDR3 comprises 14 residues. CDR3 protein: CASSEERVSGELFF. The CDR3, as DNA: TGTGCCAGCAGTGAAGAACGGGTGAGCGGGGAGCTGTTTTTT.

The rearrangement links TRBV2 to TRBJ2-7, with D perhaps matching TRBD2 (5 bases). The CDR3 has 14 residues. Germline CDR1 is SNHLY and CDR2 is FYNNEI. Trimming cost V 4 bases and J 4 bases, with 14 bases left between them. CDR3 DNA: TGTGCCAGCAGTGGAGGTGGGAGTAAGTACGAGCAGTACGTC. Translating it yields CASSGGGSKYEQYV.

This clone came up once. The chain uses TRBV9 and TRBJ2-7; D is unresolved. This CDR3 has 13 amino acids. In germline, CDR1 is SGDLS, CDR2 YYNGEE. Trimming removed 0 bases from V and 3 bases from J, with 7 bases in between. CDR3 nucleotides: TGTGCCAGCAGCGTAGCTCCCGGCTACGAGCAGTACTTC. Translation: CASSVAPGYEQYF. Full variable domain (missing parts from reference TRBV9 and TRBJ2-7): DSGVTQTPKHLITATGQRVTLRCSPRSGDLSVYWYQQSLDQGLQFLIQYYNGEERAKGNILERFSAQQFPDLHSELNLSSLELGDSALYFCASSVAPGYEQYFGPGTRLTVT.

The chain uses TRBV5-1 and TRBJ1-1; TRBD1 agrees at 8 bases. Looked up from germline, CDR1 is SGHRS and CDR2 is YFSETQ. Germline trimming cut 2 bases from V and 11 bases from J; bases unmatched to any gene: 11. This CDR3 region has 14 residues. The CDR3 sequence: CASSFVDRGTEAFF. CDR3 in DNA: TGCGCCAGCAGCTTTGTCGACAGGGGAACAGAGGCTTTCTTT. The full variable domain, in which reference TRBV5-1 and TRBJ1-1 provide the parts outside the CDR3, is KAGVTQTPRYLIKTRGQQVTLSCSPISGHRSVSWYQQTPGQGLQFLFEYFSETQRNKGNFPGRFSGRQFSNSRSEMNVSTLELGDSALYLCASSFVDRGTEAFFGQGTRLTVV.

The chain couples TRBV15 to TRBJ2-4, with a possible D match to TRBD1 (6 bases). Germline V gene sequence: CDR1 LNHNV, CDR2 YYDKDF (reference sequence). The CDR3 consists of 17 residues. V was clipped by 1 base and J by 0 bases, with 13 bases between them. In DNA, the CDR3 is TGTGCCACCAGCAGAGCAGGGGACCGTCTAGCCAAAAACATTCAGTACTTC. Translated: CATSRAGDRLAKNIQYF.

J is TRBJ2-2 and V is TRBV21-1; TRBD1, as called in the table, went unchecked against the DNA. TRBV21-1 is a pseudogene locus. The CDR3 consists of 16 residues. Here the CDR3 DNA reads TGTGCCAGCAGCACCTTGACAGGGGGCAAAACCGGGGAGCTGTTTTTT. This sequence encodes CASSTLTGGKTGELFF.

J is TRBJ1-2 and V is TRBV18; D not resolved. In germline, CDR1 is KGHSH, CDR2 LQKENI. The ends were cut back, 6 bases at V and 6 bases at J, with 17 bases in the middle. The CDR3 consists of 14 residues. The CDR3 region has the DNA TGTGCCAGCTCCCAAGCGGGGATCGGAGATGGCTACACCTTC. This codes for CASSQAGIGDGYTF. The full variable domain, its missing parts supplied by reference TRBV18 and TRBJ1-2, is NAGVMQNPRHLVRRRGQEARLRCSPMKGHSHVYWYRQLPEEGLKFMVYLQKENIIDESGMPKERFSAEFPKEGPSILRIQQVVRGDSAAYFCASSQAGIGDGYTFGSGTRLTVV.

The CDR3 protein is CASSPVPYRDGGRLGFLFF. The CDR3 bases are TGTGCCAGCAGTCCAGTTCCTTACCGGGACGGAGGGCGATTGGGGTTTCTGTTTTTT. The chain combines TRBV28 with TRBJ1-4; D is perhaps TRBD1 (5 bases). The V gene lost 5 bases and the J gene lost 14 bases, with 36 bases spanning the gap. Germline values: CDR1 MDHEN, CDR2 SYDVKM. The length of the CDR3 is 19 residues.

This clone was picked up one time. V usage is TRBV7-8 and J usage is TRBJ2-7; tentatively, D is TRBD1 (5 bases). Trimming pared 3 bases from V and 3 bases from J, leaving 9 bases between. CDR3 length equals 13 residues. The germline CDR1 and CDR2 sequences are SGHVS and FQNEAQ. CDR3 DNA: TGTGCCAGCAGCTTCCCAGGGTTCTACGAGCAGTACTTC. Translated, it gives CASSFPGFYEQYF.

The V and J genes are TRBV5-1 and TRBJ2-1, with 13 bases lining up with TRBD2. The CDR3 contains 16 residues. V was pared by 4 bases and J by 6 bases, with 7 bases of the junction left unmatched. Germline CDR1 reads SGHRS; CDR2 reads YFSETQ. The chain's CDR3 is CASSGGGLAGSNEQFF. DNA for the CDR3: TGCGCCAGCAGCGGGGGGGGACTAGCGGGATCCAATGAGCAGTTCTTC. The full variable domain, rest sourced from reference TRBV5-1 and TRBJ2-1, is KAGVTQTPRYLIKTRGQQVTLSCSPISGHRSVSWYQQTPGQGLQFLFEYFSETQRNKGNFPGRFSGRQFSNSRSEMNVSTLELGDSALYLCASSGGGLAGSNEQFFGPGTRLTVL.

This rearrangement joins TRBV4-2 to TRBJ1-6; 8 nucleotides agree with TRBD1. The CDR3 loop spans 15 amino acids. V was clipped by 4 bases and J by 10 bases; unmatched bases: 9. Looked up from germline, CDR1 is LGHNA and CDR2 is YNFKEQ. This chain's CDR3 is CASSPTGAAVSPLHF. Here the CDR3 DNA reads TGTGCCAGCAGCCCGACAGGGGCCGCGGTCTCACCCCTCCACTTT.

This CDR3 is CASSHGGRGAYGYTF. As DNA, the CDR3 is TGTGCCAGCAGCCATGGGGGCAGGGGAGCCTATGGCTACACCTTC. The chain uses TRBV3-1 (or the pseudogene TRBV3-2) and TRBJ1-2; D is perhaps TRBD1 (6 bases). The length of the CDR3 is 15 residues. V was shortened by 3 bases and J by 4 bases, with 15 bases between the two germline ends. Germline lookup yields CDR1 LGHDT and CDR2 YNNKEL (reference sequence).

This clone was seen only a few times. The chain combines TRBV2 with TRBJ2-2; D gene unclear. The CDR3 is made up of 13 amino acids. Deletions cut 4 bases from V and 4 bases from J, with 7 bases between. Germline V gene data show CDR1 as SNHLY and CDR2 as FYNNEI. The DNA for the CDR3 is TGTGCCAGCAGTGCGGCAGGCACCGGGGAGCTGTTTTTT. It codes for CASSAAGTGELFF.

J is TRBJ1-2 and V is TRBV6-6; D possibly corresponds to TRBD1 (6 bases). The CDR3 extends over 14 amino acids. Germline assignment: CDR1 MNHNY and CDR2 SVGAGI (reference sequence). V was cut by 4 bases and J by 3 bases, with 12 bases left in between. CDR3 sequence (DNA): TGTGCCAGCAGTTCAAGGGGGAGCTACTATGGCTACACCTTC. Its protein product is CASSSRGSYYGYTF.